This T cell receptor beta chain stems from a study of blood T cell repertoires in COVID-19. Study in general: The United States, Italy and Spain supplied acute and convalescent COVID-19 samples.

This clone was seen just once. The sample carries other DNA sequences with the same CDR3. Original methodology: Reference gene primer amplification gave nucleated cell count estimates. Sequenced by immunoSEQ multiplex PCR; TCRdb stores in-frame clones only, minus some. The DNA was the basis for D and trimming; V, J and clone size are from that table. The sample contains about 120,000 clones, 65% to 90% of which appear only once. With 5 bases clipped from V and 2 bases from J, the junction kept 5 bases outside the gene matches. Germline V CDR1 and CDR2: LGHDT, YNNKEL (reference sequence). The CDR3 loop spans 15 amino acids.

This clonotype was obtained from a human donor in a cohort sampled during active COVID-19. The chain couples TRBV3-1 (or the pseudogene TRBV3-2) to TRBJ1-5; the match to TRBD1 covers 8 bases. The sequenced sample consisted of peripheral blood. In nucleotides, the CDR3 is TGTGCCAGCAGCGACCAGACAGGGGGCAATCAGCCCCAGCATTTT. Amino acid sequence: CASSDQTGGNQPQHF.